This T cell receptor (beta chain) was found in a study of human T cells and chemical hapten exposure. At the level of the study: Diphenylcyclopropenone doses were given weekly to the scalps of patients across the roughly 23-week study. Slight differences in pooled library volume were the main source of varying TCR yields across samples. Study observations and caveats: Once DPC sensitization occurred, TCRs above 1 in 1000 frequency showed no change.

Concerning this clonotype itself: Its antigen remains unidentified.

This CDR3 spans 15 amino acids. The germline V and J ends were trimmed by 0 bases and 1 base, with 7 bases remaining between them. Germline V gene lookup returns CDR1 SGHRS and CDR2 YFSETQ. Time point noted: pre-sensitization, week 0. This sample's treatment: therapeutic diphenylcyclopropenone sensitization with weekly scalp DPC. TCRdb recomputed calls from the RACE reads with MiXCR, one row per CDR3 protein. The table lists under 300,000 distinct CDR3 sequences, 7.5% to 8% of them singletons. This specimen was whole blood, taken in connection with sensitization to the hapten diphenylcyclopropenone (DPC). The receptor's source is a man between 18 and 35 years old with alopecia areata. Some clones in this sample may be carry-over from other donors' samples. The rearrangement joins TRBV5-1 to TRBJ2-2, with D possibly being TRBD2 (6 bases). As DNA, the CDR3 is TGCGCCAGCAGCTTGGATAGCGGGAACACCGGGGAGCTGTTTTTT. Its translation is CASSLDSGNTGELFF.